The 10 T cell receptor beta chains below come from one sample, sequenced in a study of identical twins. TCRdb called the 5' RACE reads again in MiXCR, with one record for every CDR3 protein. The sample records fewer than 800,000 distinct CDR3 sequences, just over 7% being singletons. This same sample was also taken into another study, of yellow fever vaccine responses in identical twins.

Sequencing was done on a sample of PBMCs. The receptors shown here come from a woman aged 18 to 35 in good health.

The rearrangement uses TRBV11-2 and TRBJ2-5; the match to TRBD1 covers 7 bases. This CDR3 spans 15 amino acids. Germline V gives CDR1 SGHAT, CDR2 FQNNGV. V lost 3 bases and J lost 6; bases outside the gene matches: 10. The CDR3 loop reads CASSFPDRQVQTQYF. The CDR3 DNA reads TGTGCCAGCAGCTTCCCGGACAGGCAGGTTCAGACCCAGTACTTC.

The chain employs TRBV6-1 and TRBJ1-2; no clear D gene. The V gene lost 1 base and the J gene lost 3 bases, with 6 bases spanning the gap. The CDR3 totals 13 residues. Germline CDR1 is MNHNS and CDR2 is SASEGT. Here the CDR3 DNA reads TGTGCCAGCAGTGAAGACAGTGACTATGGCTACACCTTC. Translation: CASSEDSDYGYTF.

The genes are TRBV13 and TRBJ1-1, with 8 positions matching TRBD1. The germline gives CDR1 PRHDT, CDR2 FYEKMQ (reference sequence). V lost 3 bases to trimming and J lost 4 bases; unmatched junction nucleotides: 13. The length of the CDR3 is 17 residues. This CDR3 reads CASSLLAGATGGTEAFF. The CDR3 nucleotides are TGTGCCAGCAGCTTGCTGGCGGGGGCTACAGGGGGCACTGAAGCTTTCTTT.

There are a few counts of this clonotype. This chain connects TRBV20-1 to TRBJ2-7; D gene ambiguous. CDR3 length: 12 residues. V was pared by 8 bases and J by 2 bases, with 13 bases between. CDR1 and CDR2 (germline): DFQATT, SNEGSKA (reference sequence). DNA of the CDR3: TGCAGTTCCACGGGCCAGACCTACGAGCAGTACGTC. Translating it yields CSSTGQTYEQYV.

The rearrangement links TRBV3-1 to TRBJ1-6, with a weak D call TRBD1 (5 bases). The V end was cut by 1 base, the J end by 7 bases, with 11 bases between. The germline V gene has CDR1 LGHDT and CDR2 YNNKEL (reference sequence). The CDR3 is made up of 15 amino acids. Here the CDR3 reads CASSQARATNSPLHF. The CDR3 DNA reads TGTGCCAGCAGCCAAGCCAGGGCAACCAATTCACCCCTCCACTTT.

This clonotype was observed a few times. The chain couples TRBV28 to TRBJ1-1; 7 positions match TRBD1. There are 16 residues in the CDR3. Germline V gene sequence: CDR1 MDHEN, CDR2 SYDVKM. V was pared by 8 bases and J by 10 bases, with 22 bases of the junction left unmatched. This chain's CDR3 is CASQPSDNRGARRAFF. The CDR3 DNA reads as TGTGCCAGCCAGCCGTCCGACAACAGGGGAGCTCGTAGAGCTTTCTTT.

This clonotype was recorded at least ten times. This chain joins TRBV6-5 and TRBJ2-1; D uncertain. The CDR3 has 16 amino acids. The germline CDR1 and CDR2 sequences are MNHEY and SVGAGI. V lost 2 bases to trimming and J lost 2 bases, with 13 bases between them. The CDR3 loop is CASSYTAFPTYNEQFF. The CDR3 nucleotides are TGTGCCAGCAGTTACACAGCATTTCCTACCTACAATGAGCAGTTCTTC.

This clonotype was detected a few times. Written as DNA, the CDR3 is TGTGCCAGCAGTTTAGTGGCCATGGGACTAGCGATAGGAGAGACCCAGTACTTC. Translated: CASSLVAMGLAIGETQYF. J is TRBJ2-5 and V is TRBV12-3 or TRBV12-4, with 10 bases aligning to TRBD2. The CDR3 runs 18 residues. The V segment lost 1 base and the J segment 4 bases; nucleotides outside the gene matches: 12.

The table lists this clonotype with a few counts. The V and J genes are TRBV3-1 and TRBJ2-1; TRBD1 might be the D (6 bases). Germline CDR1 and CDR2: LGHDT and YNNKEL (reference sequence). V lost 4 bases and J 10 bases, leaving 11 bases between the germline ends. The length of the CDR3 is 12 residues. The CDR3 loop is CASSPRGREQFF. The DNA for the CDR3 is TGTGCCAGCAGCCCCAGGGGCCGCGAGCAGTTCTTC.

In DNA, the CDR3 is TGTGCCAGCAGTTCCTCCGGGACAGGGGACTACGAGCAGTACGTC. Its translation is CASSSSGTGDYEQYV. The chain has TRBV28 and TRBJ2-7; TRBD1 matches at 10 bases. V gave up 4 bases and J gave up 3 bases; unmatched junction bases: 6. CDR3 length: 15 amino acids. Germline V gives CDR1 MDHEN, CDR2 SYDVKM.